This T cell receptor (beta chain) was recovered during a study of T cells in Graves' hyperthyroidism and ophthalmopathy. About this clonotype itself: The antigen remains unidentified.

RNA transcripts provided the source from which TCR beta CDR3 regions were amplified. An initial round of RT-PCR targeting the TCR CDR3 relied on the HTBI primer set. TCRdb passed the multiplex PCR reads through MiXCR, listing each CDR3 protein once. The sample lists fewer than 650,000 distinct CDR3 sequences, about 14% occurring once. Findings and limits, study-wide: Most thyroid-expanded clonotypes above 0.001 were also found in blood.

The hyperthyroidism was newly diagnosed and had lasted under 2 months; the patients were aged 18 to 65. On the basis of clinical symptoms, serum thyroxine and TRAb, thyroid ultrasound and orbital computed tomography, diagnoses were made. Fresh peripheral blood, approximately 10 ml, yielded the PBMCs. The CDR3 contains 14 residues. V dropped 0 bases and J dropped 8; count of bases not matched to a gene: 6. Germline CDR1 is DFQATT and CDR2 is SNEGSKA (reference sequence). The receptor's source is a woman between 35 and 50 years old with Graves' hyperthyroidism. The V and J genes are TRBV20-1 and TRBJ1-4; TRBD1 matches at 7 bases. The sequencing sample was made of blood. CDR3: CSARDNRGEEKLFF. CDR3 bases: TGCAGTGCTAGAGACAACAGGGGTGAGGAAAAACTGTTTTTT.